The entry that follows covers one T cell receptor (beta chain) sequence. Its specificity is not known. The sample belongs to a study of T cell responses to AZD1222 COVID-19 vaccine. Study-wide results and limits: Donors in the cohort were predominantly white British and more often female, and clonal diversity was possibly underestimated.

Some clones are missing from TCRdb's copy, which holds only in-frame ones; the method was immunoSEQ multiplex PCR. The table records about 160,000 clones, roughly 90% of them present only once. Trimming took 5 bases from V and 5 from J, leaving 20 bases between them. The germline V gene has CDR1 LGHNA and CDR2 YSLEER. This CDR3 is built from 16 residues. This receptor was taken from an adult who received the AZD1222 COVID-19 vaccine. Sequencing was performed on peripheral blood, taken 28 days after the second AZD1222 dose. The chain joins TRBV4-3 to TRBJ2-3; possible D gene TRBD1, 6 bases. This CDR3 reads CASSLTGTSGLDTQYF. The CDR3 DNA is TGCGCCAGCAGCTTAACAGGGACCTCGGGGTTAGATACGCAGTATTTT.